This TCR beta chain was recovered during a study of breast tumors, draining lymph nodes, adjacent tissues. Each CDR3 protein gets one entry after TCRdb re-called the multiplex PCR reads with MiXCR. The sample consists of 200,000 or so distinct CDR3 sequences, 31% of them appearing once. Breast cancer patients provided tissue from their axillary draining lymph nodes. This clonotype showed up just a few times. A much larger clone lies a single base off, so this may be a read error. In germline, CDR1 is ENHRY, CDR2 SYGVKD. Trimming took off 8 bases at V and 2 bases at J, with 15 bases between the two ends. The CDR3 has 14 amino acids.

The sequenced sample consisted of axillary lymph node tissue. The sequence came from a female donor with breast cancer. Some clones in this sample may be carry-over from other donors' samples. V gene TRBV10-3 combines with J gene TRBJ2-5; D may be TRBD2 (7 bases). The DNA of the CDR3 is TGTGCCATCGGGGGGGCGGGGAGACAAGAGACCCAGTACTTC. Translation gives CAIGGAGRQETQYF.